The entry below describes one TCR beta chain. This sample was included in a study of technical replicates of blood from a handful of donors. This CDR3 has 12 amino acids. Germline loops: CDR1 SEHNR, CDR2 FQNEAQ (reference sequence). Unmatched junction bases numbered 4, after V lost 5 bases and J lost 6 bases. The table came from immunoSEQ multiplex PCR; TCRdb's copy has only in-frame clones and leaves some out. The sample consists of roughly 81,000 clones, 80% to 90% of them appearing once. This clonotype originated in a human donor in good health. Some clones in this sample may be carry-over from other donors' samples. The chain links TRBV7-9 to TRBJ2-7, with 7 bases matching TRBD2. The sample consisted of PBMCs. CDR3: CASSRDYGEQYF. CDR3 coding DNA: TGTGCCAGCAGCCGGGACTATGGCGAGCAGTACTTC. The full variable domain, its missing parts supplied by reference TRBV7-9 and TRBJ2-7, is DTGVSQNPRHKITKRGQNVTFRCDPISEHNRLYWYRQTLGQGPEFLTYFQNEAQLEKSRLLSDRFSAERPKGSFSTLEIQRTEQGDSAMYLCASSRDYGEQYFGPGTRLTVT.